These 17 T cell receptor beta chains were sequenced from one sample in a study of blood T cell repertoires in COVID-19 (dated by TCRdb to 2020 to 2022). The library was generated by the immunoSEQ multiplex PCR assay. TCRdb carries this immuneACCESS record with in-frame sequences only. Its versions omit some clonotypes, under half of them owing to an unresolved V gene in the studies checked, with the rest unexplained. The sample table holds some 20,000 clones, of which more than 85% were seen once. The top ten hold about a tenth of the sample. Source material: peripheral blood. These receptors came from a human donor in a cohort sampled during active COVID-19.

The J gene is TRBJ2-6, the V gene TRBV19; 7 bases fit TRBD1. Germline V gene lookup returns CDR1 LNHDA and CDR2 SQIVND (reference sequence). With V trimmed by 5 bases and J by 0 bases, 4 bases remained unmatched. This CDR3 has 16 amino acids. CDR3 sequence (DNA): TGTGCCAGTAGTTGGGGACAGCCCTCTGGGGCCAACGTCCTGACTTTC. This codes for CASSWGQPSGANVLTF. Together with reference TRBV19 and TRBJ2-6, the CDR3 gives the full variable domain: DGGITQSPKYLFRKEGQNVTLSCEQNLNHDAMYWYRQDPGQGLRLIYYSQIVNDFQKGDIAEGYSVSREKKESFPLTVTSAQKNPTAFYLCASSWGQPSGANVLTFGAGSRLTVL.

This clone was counted a few times. This sequence joins TRBV7-2 and TRBJ2-1; 8 bases agree with TRBD1. The CDR3 spans 11 residues. From germline, CDR1 is SGHTA and CDR2 FQGNSA. V lost 8 bases to trimming and J lost 15 bases; unmatched junction nucleotides: 9. CDR3 residues: CASGGTGVVFF. As DNA, the CDR3 is TGTGCCAGCGGCGGGACAGGAGTGGTGTTCTTC.

This chain connects TRBV7-3 to TRBJ2-3; the match to TRBD1 covers 9 bases. Germline lookup yields CDR1 SGHTA and CDR2 FQGTGA. V gave up 4 bases and J gave up 2 bases; unmatched junction bases: 10. The CDR3 runs to 17 residues. In nucleotides, the CDR3 is TGTGCCAGCAGCTCGCAGGGGGGGACAGGGACCACAGATACGCAGTATTTT. Protein sequence: CASSSQGGTGTTDTQYF.

CDR3 nucleotides: TGTGCCAGCAGTTTGGGGGGGGATCAGCCCCAGCATTTT. Translating gives CASSLGGDQPQHF. This rearrangement joins TRBV7-3 to TRBJ1-5, with a weak D call TRBD1 (5 bases). V dropped 6 bases and J dropped 5 bases, with 11 bases sitting between them. Germline CDR1 is SGHTA and CDR2 is FQGTGA. CDR3 size: 13 residues.

DNA for the CDR3: TGTGCCAGCAGTGAAGCGGGACAGGGCTCCTCACCCCTCCACTTT. Protein product: CASSEAGQGSSPLHF. V gene TRBV2 combines with J gene TRBJ1-6, with 9 bases that match TRBD1. The CDR3 spans 15 residues. J gave up 10 bases and V 0 bases, and 4 bases lay outside the gene matches. Germline V lookup: CDR1 SNHLY, CDR2 FYNNEI.

As regards this clone: Other DNA sequences of this sample code for an identical CDR3. CDR3 DNA: TGTGCCAGCAGTGAGCGGGACAGGCCTGGAAACACCATATATTTT. Encoded protein: CASSERDRPGNTIYF. V and J are TRBV6-1 and TRBJ1-3; 8 bases map to TRBD1. The germline CDR1 and CDR2 sequences are MNHNS and SASEGT. This CDR3 spans 15 amino acids. Losses at the gene ends were 3 bases for V and 2 bases for J; bases not matched to a gene: 3.

V is TRBV12-3 or TRBV12-4 and J is TRBJ2-5; no definite D call. Trimming took 2 bases from V and 5 from J, leaving 3 bases between them. CDR3 length: 11 amino acids. The CDR3 spells CASSLRETQYF. CDR3 coding DNA: TGTGCCAGCAGTTTACGGGAGACCCAGTACTTC.

The chain recombines TRBV25-1 with TRBJ2-2; 7 bases map to TRBD1. The V and J ends lost 7 bases and 4 bases, in that order; junction bases with no gene match: 6. Germline CDR1 reads MGHDK; CDR2 reads SYGVNS. The CDR3 loop spans 14 amino acids. CDR3 region: CASTRGTVTGELFF. The CDR3 DNA sequence: TGTGCCAGCACCAGAGGGACAGTCACCGGGGAGCTGTTTTTT.

The chain carries TRBV27 and TRBJ2-2; a weak D match, TRBD1 (5 bases). Per germline, CDR1 MNHEY and CDR2 SMNVEV (reference sequence). There are 16 residues in the CDR3. V was pared by 6 bases and J by 5 bases, with 19 bases between. CDR3 sequence: CASSRDGRKGTGELFF. CDR3 bases: TGTGCCAGCAGCCGCGATGGTAGGAAGGGGACCGGGGAGCTGTTTTTT.

This clone was counted once. The chain is built from TRBV2 and TRBJ1-5, with D maybe TRBD1 (6 bases). The germline V gene encodes CDR1 SNHLY and CDR2 FYNNEI. Trimming removed 8 bases from V and 4 bases from J, with 21 bases in between. The CDR3 totals 16 residues. The CDR3 sequence is CASGSAADSKNQPQHF. In DNA form, the CDR3 reads TGTGCCAGCGGAAGCGCGGCGGACAGCAAGAATCAGCCCCAGCATTTT.

The chain uses TRBV24-1 and TRBJ2-1, with TRBD1 as a possible D gene (6 bases). The germline V and J ends were trimmed by 2 bases and 8 bases, with 15 bases remaining between them. Per germline, CDR1 KGHDR and CDR2 SFDVKD. CDR3 length: 15 amino acids. The CDR3 DNA sequence: TGTGCCACCAGTGATTCCCGAACAGGGTTGGATGAGCAGTTCTTC. It is translated as CATSDSRTGLDEQFF.

The J gene is TRBJ1-1, the V gene TRBV6-1, with D maybe TRBD1 (6 bases). Germline CDR1 and CDR2: MNHNS and SASEGT. This CDR3 has 16 amino acids. V lost 4 bases and J 0 bases, leaving 15 bases between the germline ends. The CDR3 reads CASSAPPGAMNTEAFF. The CDR3 DNA reads TGTGCCAGCAGTGCCCCGCCAGGGGCCATGAACACTGAAGCTTTCTTT.

This clone was observed once. The V and J genes are TRBV7-3 and TRBJ2-3, with D perhaps TRBD2 (5 bases). The V end was cut by 6 bases, the J end by 3 bases, with 13 bases between. The CDR3 spans 14 residues. Germline assignment: CDR1 SGHTA and CDR2 FQGTGA. The CDR3 DNA follows: TGTGCCAGCAGTCGGGATGTTGGGACAGATACGCAGTATTTT. Protein: CASSRDVGTDTQYF.

The rearrangement joins TRBV4-1 to TRBJ2-7; 13 bases agree with TRBD2. The CDR3 loop spans 17 amino acids. The germline V gene has CDR1 MGHRA and CDR2 YSYEKL. Unmatched junction bases numbered 7, after V lost 0 bases and J lost 5 bases. The chain's CDR3 is CASSQDMTSGRTNEQYF. The CDR3, as DNA: TGCGCCAGCAGCCAAGATATGACTAGCGGGAGGACTAACGAGCAGTACTTC.

This chain connects TRBV30 to TRBJ2-3; 9 nucleotides agree with TRBD2. The CDR3 has 14 amino acids. J was trimmed by 7 bases and V by 1 base; bases with no gene match: 6. Germline-derived CDR1 and CDR2 are GTSNPN and SVGIG (reference sequence). The CDR3 sequence: CAWSASREGHTQYF. The CDR3 nucleotides read TGTGCCTGGAGTGCTTCGCGGGAGGGTCATACGCAGTATTTT.

The chain joins TRBV28 to TRBJ2-5; 9 nucleotides align to TRBD2. Germline CDR1 reads MDHEN; CDR2 reads SYDVKM. Germline trimming cut 3 bases from V and 2 bases from J; bases unmatched to any gene: 16. This CDR3 is 19 amino acids long. The CDR3 DNA is TGTGCCAGCAGTTTTTCGGCGGGAGGGCCCAGGGTGGGGCAAGAGACCCAGTACTTC. The encoded protein is CASSFSAGGPRVGQETQYF.

This clone has more than one count but fewer than ten. This rearrangement joins TRBV7-2 to TRBJ1-2; 8 nucleotides align to TRBD1. Trimming cost V 4 bases and J 5 bases; bases outside gene matches: 6. CDR1 and CDR2 from the germline V gene are SGHTA and FQGNSA. This CDR3 contains 14 residues. In DNA form, the CDR3 reads TGTGCCAGCAGCTCAACAGGGGGGAGGTATGGCTACACCTTC. Translation gives CASSSTGGRYGYTF. The entire variable domain, with the rest obtained from reference TRBV7-2 and TRBJ1-2, is as follows: GAGVSQSPSNKVTEKGKDVELRCDPISGHTALYWYRQSLGQGLEFLIYFQGNSAPDKSGLPSDRFSAERTGGSVSTLTIQRTQQEDSAVYLCASSSTGGRYGYTFGSGTRLTVV.